This T cell receptor (beta chain) was observed in a study of blood T cell repertoires in COVID-19. About the study: Acute and convalescent COVID-19 specimens originated in the United States, Italy and Spain.

In the original processing: Reference gene primer amplification gave estimated nucleated cell counts. Assay used: immunoSEQ multiplex PCR; TCRdb lists only in-frame clones, some missing. That table furnishes V, J and clone size, whereas the DNA furnished D and trimming. The profile shows roughly 240,000 clones, 86% of them singletons. The clonotype comes from a woman aged 45 to 65 who had recovered from COVID-19. Sequencing was done on a sample of PBMCs or T cells enriched from blood (not recorded which).

The CDR3 sequence: CASSEFLSRNTGELFF. The CDR3, as DNA: TGTGCCAGCAGTGAGTTCTTATCGAGGAACACCGGGGAGCTGTTTTTT. The gene calls are TRBV6-1 and TRBJ2-2; D is unclear. The CDR3 has 16 amino acids. The ends were cut back, 3 bases at V and 1 base at J, with 12 bases in the middle. Germline values: CDR1 MNHNS, CDR2 SASEGT.